One and the same sample provided the 18 T cell receptor beta chains below, sequenced in a study of blood T cell repertoires in COVID-19. Generated by immunoSEQ multiplex PCR, the TCRdb table keeps only in-frame clones and is missing some. The table lists roughly 250,000 clones, around 90% of them singletons, with over 1.5% in the top ten. Material: PBMCs or T cells enriched from blood (not recorded which). The receptors come from a woman younger than 30 who had recovered from COVID-19.

The rearrangement joins TRBV28 to TRBJ2-7; weak D call: TRBD2 (5 bases). The CDR3 covers 14 residues. The germline gives CDR1 MDHEN, CDR2 SYDVKM. V was shortened by 7 bases and J by 0 bases, with 13 bases between the two germline ends. The CDR3 region has the DNA TGTGCCAGCACCACCGGGGATTCCTCCTACGAGCAGTACTTC. Its translation is CASTTGDSSYEQYF.

A single count supports this clone. The chain couples TRBV15 to TRBJ1-2; D remains unclear. The CDR3 contains 14 residues. CDR1 and CDR2 from the germline V gene are LNHNV and YYDKDF (reference sequence). The V end was cut by 0 bases, the J end by 5 bases, with 10 bases between. CDR3 residues: CATSRELGLYGYTF. The CDR3 nucleotides are TGTGCCACCAGCAGAGAGTTGGGCCTTTATGGCTACACCTTC.

The chain combines TRBV3-1 (or the pseudogene TRBV3-2) with TRBJ2-7; 8 nucleotides align to TRBD1. V gave up 6 bases and J gave up 4 bases; unmatched junction bases: 8. The CDR3 runs 14 residues. The germline gives CDR1 LGHDT, CDR2 YNNKEL (reference sequence). The CDR3 reads CASSQTRQGYEQYF. Written as DNA, the CDR3 is TGTGCCAGCAGTCAAACCCGACAGGGGTACGAGCAGTACTTC.

The V and J genes are TRBV7-3 and TRBJ2-6; D is perhaps TRBD1 (6 bases). CDR1 is SGHTA and CDR2 is FQGTGA in the germline V gene. The V end lost 5 bases, the J end lost 0 bases, and 14 bases lay between the germline ends. The CDR3 totals 17 residues. The CDR3 nucleotides are TGTGCCAGCAGCGTCCACAGGGCGGTCTCTGGGGCCAACGTCCTGACTTTC. Translated, it gives CASSVHRAVSGANVLTF. The full variable domain, completed using reference TRBV7-3 and TRBJ2-6, is GAGVSQTPSNKVTEKGKYVELRCDPISGHTALYWYRQSLGQGPEFLIYFQGTGAADDSGLPNDRFFAVRPEGSVSTLKIQRTERGDSAVYLCASSVHRAVSGANVLTFGAGSRLTVL.

The J gene is TRBJ2-2, the V gene TRBV3-1 (or the pseudogene TRBV3-2); D possibly corresponds to TRBD1 (5 bases). V was cut by 6 bases and J by 1 base, with 9 bases left in between. From germline, CDR1 is LGHDT and CDR2 YNNKEL (reference sequence). The CDR3 contains 14 residues. The CDR3 is CASRAQGNTGELFF. Written as DNA, the CDR3 is TGTGCCAGCAGGGCGCAGGGGAACACCGGGGAGCTGTTTTTT.

This chain uses TRBV10-3 with TRBJ1-1; D unclear. CDR3 size: 11 residues. V lost 8 bases and J lost 8, with 12 bases in between. Germline CDR1 ENHRY, CDR2 SYGVKD. The CDR3 spells CAIRAAGEAFF. The CDR3, as DNA: TGTGCCATCCGGGCTGCGGGAGAAGCTTTCTTT.

The CDR3 coding sequence is TGTGCCAGCTCAATGCGCACCGGGGAGCTGTTTTTT. Translating it yields CASSMRTGELFF. The V and J genes are TRBV18 and TRBJ2-2, with unresolved D. V lost 5 bases and J lost 4, with 5 bases in between. Looked up from germline, CDR1 is KGHSH and CDR2 is LQKENI. This CDR3 contains 12 residues.

This rearrangement joins TRBV18 to TRBJ2-1; a weak D match, TRBD2 (6 bases). Germline CDR1 is KGHSH and CDR2 is LQKENI. The CDR3 length is 14 residues. The ends were cut back, 6 bases at V and 4 bases at J, with 13 bases in the middle. This CDR3 is CASSPGGPYNEQFF. The CDR3 DNA reads as TGTGCCAGCTCCCCAGGAGGGCCGTACAATGAGCAGTTCTTC. The full variable domain, rest sourced from reference TRBV18 and TRBJ2-1, is NAGVMQNPRHLVRRRGQEARLRCSPMKGHSHVYWYRQLPEEGLKFMVYLQKENIIDESGMPKERFSAEFPKEGPSILRIQQVVRGDSAAYFCASSPGGPYNEQFFGPGTRLTVL.

The CDR3 region is CASSQSLRGSSGNTIYF. CDR3 DNA sequence: TGTGCCAGCAGCCAAAGCCTCAGGGGGAGCTCTGGAAACACCATATATTTT. The chain employs TRBV3-1 (or the pseudogene TRBV3-2) and TRBJ1-3; TRBD1 matches 7 bases. Germline CDR1 and CDR2: LGHDT and YNNKEL (reference sequence). The CDR3 consists of 17 residues. With V trimmed by 2 bases and J by 0 bases, 7 bases remained unmatched.

J is TRBJ2-7 and V is TRBV12-3 or TRBV12-4, with D maybe TRBD2 (5 bases). V dropped 4 bases and J dropped 6 bases, with 13 bases sitting between them. The CDR3 loop spans 13 amino acids. The DNA for the CDR3 is TGTGCCAGCAGTTACGTTTCTAGCCGCGAGCAGTACTTC. This codes for CASSYVSSREQYF.

The chain recombines TRBV18 with TRBJ2-3, with a possible D match to TRBD2 (5 bases). The CDR3 is made up of 13 amino acids. The V gene's germline CDR1 is KGHSH and CDR2 LQKENI. Trimming took off 5 bases at V and 2 bases at J, with 8 bases between the two ends. Here the CDR3 DNA reads TGTGCCAGCTCAGAGGGATACACAGATACGCAGTATTTT. Its translation: CASSEGYTDTQYF.

V gene TRBV7-9 combines with J gene TRBJ2-7; D perhaps matches TRBD1 (6 bases). The germline V gene encodes CDR1 SEHNR and CDR2 FQNEAQ (reference sequence). This CDR3 has 13 amino acids. Trimming removed 7 bases from V and 3 bases from J, with 13 bases in between. The CDR3 sequence: CASMPRGRYEQYF. Here the CDR3 DNA reads TGTGCCAGCATGCCCAGGGGCCGCTACGAGCAGTACTTC.

The V gene is TRBV7-2, the J gene TRBJ1-1; a weak D match, TRBD1 (5 bases). CDR1 is SGHTA, CDR2 FQGNSA, per germline. This CDR3 spans 15 amino acids. Trimming stripped 2 bases from V and 8 bases from J, with 18 bases between. The CDR3 DNA is TGTGCCAGCAGCTTAAGCCAGGGCCCTTACCTCGAAGCTTTCTTT. Its protein product is CASSLSQGPYLEAFF.

This chain links TRBV5-4 with TRBJ2-5; the match to TRBD2 covers 12 bases. CDR1 SGHNT and CDR2 YYREEE come from the germline V gene (reference sequence). The CDR3 spans 15 residues. V dropped 4 bases and J dropped 5; count of bases not matched to a gene: 6. In nucleotides, the CDR3 is TGTGCCAGCAGCCCTAGCGGGGGGGCACAGGAGACCCAGTACTTC. Its protein is CASSPSGGAQETQYF.

V usage is TRBV3-1 (or the pseudogene TRBV3-2) and J usage is TRBJ1-2; 7 nucleotides line up with TRBD1. CDR1 LGHDT and CDR2 YNNKEL come from the germline V gene (reference sequence). V was clipped by 6 bases and J by 5 bases; unmatched bases: 3. The CDR3 spans 12 residues. CDR3: CASSTGVYGYTF. In DNA form, the CDR3 reads TGTGCCAGCAGTACAGGGGTGTATGGCTACACCTTC.

V usage is TRBV2 and J usage is TRBJ1-2, with D possibly TRBD1 on 5 matching bases. The V gene lost 2 bases and the J gene lost 5 bases, with 18 bases spanning the gap. The CDR3 contains 16 residues. Germline CDR1 is SNHLY and CDR2 is FYNNEI. DNA for the CDR3: TGTGCCAGCAGTGAACCCCAGGGCCATCTAGAGTATGGCTACACCTTC. Amino acids: CASSEPQGHLEYGYTF.

This clone appeared once. V usage is TRBV29-1 and J usage is TRBJ2-1; TRBD2 matches at 16 bases. Trimming took 1 base from V and 4 from J; bases not matched to a gene: 4. Germline CDR1 and CDR2: SQVTM and ANQGSEA. This CDR3 is 17 amino acids long. The CDR3, as DNA: TGCAGCGTTGAAGTTGGGACTAGCGGGGGGGTTTACAATGAGCAGTTCTTC. Its translation: CSVEVGTSGGVYNEQFF.

The V and J genes are TRBV18 and TRBJ2-7; 13 bases align to TRBD2. Germline V lookup: CDR1 KGHSH, CDR2 LQKENI. The CDR3 is made up of 16 amino acids. With V trimmed by 3 bases and J by 4 bases, 6 bases remained unmatched. The CDR3 reads CASSPQGLAGTYEQYF. The CDR3 bases are TGTGCCAGCTCACCGCAGGGACTAGCGGGGACATACGAGCAGTACTTC. The full variable domain, in which reference TRBV18 and TRBJ2-7 provide the parts outside the CDR3, is NAGVMQNPRHLVRRRGQEARLRCSPMKGHSHVYWYRQLPEEGLKFMVYLQKENIIDESGMPKERFSAEFPKEGPSILRIQQVVRGDSAAYFCASSPQGLAGTYEQYFGPGTRLTVT.